The entry below describes one TCR beta chain. Authors' data handling: Researchers report that nucleated cell counts were estimated from reference gene primer amplification. TCRdb's copy holds only in-frame clones and misses some; the assay was immunoSEQ multiplex PCR. The V and J calls and clone size come from that table; D and trimming were worked out from the DNA. The table includes hundreds of thousands of clones, over 75% detected once. This sample is drawn from a study of blood T cell repertoires in COVID-19. Turning to the study itself: Researchers got acute and convalescent COVID-19 samples from the United States, Italy and Spain. PBMCs, B-cell-depleted T cells, or T cells were the source of the cDNA or gDNA that made up the material.

The sequencing input was peripheral blood. The TCR comes from a woman aged 50 to 65 with active or convalescent COVID-19.

Written as DNA, the CDR3 is TGTGCCAGCAGCTTCGGACTAGCGGAATACAATGAGCAGTTCTTC. It translates to CASSFGLAEYNEQFF. This chain joins TRBV9 and TRBJ2-1; 10 bases fit TRBD2. Germline CDR1 is SGDLS and CDR2 is YYNGEE. Trimming at V came to 4 bases and at J to 4 bases, leaving 5 bases not matched to a gene. The CDR3 loop spans 15 amino acids.